The source of this T cell receptor (beta chain) is a study of blood T cell repertoires in COVID-19. Study summary: The United States, Italy and Spain provided the acute and convalescent COVID-19 samples. Sources were T cells, B-cell-depleted T cells, or PBMCs; the material itself was cDNA or gDNA.

In the study's own analysis: Reference gene primers were amplified, and this amplification served to estimate nucleated cell counts. The protocol was immunoSEQ multiplex PCR, while the TCRdb copy is restricted to in-frame clones and leaves out a portion. V and J calls and clone size are copied from that table; D and trimming were computed from the DNA. The sample comprises tens of thousands of clones, approximately 87% of which are singletons, and nearly 25% rests with the top ten. V gave up 6 bases and J gave up 0 bases; unmatched junction bases: 8. The CDR3 has 16 amino acids. Germline CDR1 reads SNHLY; CDR2 reads FYNNEI.

This clonotype was sampled from a human donor with active COVID-19. The donor label of this sample is uncertain. Sequenced input: peripheral blood. The chain employs TRBV2 and TRBJ2-7; TRBD2 agrees at 10 bases. The CDR3 nucleotides read TGTGCCAGCAGGAGACTAGCGGGTATAGTCTCCTACGAGCAGTACTTC. Residues: CASRRLAGIVSYEQYF.